This entry lists 6 T cell receptor beta chains sequenced from one sample in a study of sequential checkpoint blockade in melanoma (dated by TCRdb to about 2019). This specimen's treatment or condition label, per the study, means: randomized to nivolumab then ipilimumab (arm A) or the reverse (arm B). Preparation of the library involved the immunoSEQ multiplex PCR assay. TCRdb re-hosts the immuneACCESS table, in-frame sequences only. Its copies lack some clones; in the studies checked, an unresolved V gene accounts for under half of them, and the cause for the rest is not known. This sample holds some 9,000 clones; around two thirds were observed only once. The ten largest clonotypes hold 24% of the sample. The sample was CD8+ T cells sorted from blood (inferred from file names), taken from a patient given nivolumab and ipilimumab in sequence. The receptors stem from a human donor with melanoma.

V is TRBV6-5 and J is TRBJ2-7, with TRBD2 matching over 9 bases. There are 15 residues in the CDR3. Germline CDR1 MNHEY, CDR2 SVGAGI. The ends lost 2 bases at V and 3 bases at J; junction bases unmatched: 5. Here the CDR3 DNA reads TGTGCCAGCAGTTACGAGGGGACTAGCAGCTACGAGCAGTACTTC. It translates to CASSYEGTSSYEQYF.

This chain links TRBV7-9 with TRBJ1-2; no definite D call. The CDR3 runs 16 residues. The germline V gene encodes CDR1 SEHNR and CDR2 FQNEAQ (reference sequence). V lost 3 bases, J lost 4 bases, and 18 bases lay in between. CDR3 sequence reads: CASSLPGGEVSYGYTF. The CDR3 DNA is TGTGCCAGCAGCTTGCCCGGCGGGGAGGTGAGCTATGGCTACACCTTC.

The chain joins TRBV4-3 to TRBJ1-3; a weak D match, TRBD1 (6 bases). This CDR3 is 15 amino acids long. With 4 bases removed from V and 4 bases from J, the gap between germline ends came to 14 bases. CDR1 is LGHNA and CDR2 is YSLEER in the germline V gene. The CDR3 DNA sequence: TGCGCCAGCAGCCCGAGCCAGGGGATCGGAAACACCATATATTTT. Its translation is CASSPSQGIGNTIYF.

The gene calls are TRBV6-4 and TRBJ2-3; 13 bases line up with TRBD2. V lost 0 bases, J lost 4 bases, and 1 base stayed unmatched. The CDR3 runs to 16 residues. Germline-derived CDR1 and CDR2 are MRHNA and SNTAGT. The CDR3 coding sequence is TGTGCCAGCAGTGACTCGGGGACTAGCGGGGCAGATACGCAGTATTTT. Its protein is CASSDSGTSGADTQYF.

This clone was found a few times. V is TRBV7-9 and J is TRBJ1-1, with D possibly TRBD1 on 5 matching bases. Germline-derived CDR1 and CDR2 are SEHNR and FQNEAQ (reference sequence). V shed 6 bases and J shed 6 bases, with 11 bases lying between them. The CDR3 is made up of 12 amino acids. The CDR3 DNA sequence: TGTGCCAGCAGTTGGGTGGGGCCTGAAGCTTTCTTT. Protein sequence: CASSWVGPEAFF.

CDR3 DNA sequence: TGCAGCACCTGGACAGATGGAAACACCATATATTTT. Translation gives CSTWTDGNTIYF. The gene calls are TRBV29-1 and TRBJ1-3; possible D gene TRBD1, 6 bases. Trimming pared 8 bases from V and 3 bases from J, leaving 11 bases between. Germline CDR1 reads SQVTM; CDR2 reads ANQGSEA. The CDR3 spans 12 residues.